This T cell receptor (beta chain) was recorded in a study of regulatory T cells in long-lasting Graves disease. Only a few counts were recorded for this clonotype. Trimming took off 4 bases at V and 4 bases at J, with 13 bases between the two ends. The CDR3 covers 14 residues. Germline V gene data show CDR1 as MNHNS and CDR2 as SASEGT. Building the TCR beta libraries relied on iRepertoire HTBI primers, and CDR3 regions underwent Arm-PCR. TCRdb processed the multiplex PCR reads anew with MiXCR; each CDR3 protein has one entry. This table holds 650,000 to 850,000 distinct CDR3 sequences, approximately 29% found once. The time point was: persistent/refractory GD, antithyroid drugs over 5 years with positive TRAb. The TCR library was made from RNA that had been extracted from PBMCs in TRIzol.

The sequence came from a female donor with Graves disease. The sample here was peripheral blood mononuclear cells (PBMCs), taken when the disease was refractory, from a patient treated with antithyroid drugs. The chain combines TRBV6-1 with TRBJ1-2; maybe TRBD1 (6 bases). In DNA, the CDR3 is TGTGCCAGCAGTGGTGGGACACCCAGCTATGGCTACACCTTC. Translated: CASSGGTPSYGYTF.